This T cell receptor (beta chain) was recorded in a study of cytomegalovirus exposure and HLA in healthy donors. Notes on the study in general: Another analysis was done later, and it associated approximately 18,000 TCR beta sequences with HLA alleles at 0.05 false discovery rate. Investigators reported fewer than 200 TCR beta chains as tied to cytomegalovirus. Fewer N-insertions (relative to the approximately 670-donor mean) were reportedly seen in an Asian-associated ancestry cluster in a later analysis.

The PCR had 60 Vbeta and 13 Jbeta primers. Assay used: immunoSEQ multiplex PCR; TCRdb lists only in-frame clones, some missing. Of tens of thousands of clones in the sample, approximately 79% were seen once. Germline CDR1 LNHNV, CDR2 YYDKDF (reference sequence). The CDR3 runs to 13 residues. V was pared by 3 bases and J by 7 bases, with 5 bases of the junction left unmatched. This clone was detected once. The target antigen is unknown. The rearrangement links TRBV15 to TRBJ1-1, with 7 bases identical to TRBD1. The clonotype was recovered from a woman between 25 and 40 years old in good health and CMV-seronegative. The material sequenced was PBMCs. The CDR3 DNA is TGTGCCACCAGCAGCAAGACAGGGCTTGAAGCTTTCTTT. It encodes CATSSKTGLEAFF.